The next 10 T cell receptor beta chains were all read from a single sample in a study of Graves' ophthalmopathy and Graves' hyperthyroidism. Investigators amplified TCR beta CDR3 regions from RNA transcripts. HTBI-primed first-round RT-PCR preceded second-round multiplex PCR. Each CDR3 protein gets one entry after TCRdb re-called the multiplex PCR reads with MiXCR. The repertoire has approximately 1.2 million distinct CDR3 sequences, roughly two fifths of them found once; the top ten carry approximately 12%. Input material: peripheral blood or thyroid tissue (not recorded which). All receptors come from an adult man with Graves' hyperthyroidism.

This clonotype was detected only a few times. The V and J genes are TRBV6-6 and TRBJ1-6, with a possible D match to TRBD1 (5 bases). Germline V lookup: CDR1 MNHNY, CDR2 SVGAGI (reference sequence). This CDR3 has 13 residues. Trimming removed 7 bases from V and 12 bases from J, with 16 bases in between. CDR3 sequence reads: CASNGTPQQPLHF. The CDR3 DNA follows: TGTGCCAGCAACGGGACGCCTCAACAACCCCTCCACTTT.

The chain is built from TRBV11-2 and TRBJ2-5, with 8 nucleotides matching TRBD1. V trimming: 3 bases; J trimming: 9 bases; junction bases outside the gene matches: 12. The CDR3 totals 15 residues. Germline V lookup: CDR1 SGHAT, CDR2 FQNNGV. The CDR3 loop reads CASSFATDRASSQYF. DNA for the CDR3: TGTGCCAGCAGCTTCGCCACGGACAGGGCGTCGTCCCAGTACTTC.

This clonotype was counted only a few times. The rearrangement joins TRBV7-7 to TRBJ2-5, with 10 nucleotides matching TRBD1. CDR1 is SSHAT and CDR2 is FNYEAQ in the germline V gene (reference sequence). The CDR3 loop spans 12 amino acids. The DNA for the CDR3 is TGTGCTAGCGGCCGGGACAGGGGGACCCAGTACTTC. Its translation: CASGRDRGTQYF.

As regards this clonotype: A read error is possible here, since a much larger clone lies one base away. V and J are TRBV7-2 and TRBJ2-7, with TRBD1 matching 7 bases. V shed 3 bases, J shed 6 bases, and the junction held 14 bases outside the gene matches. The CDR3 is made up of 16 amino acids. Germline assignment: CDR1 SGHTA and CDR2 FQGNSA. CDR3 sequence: CASSFAQTGTSGEQYF. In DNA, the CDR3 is TGTGCCAGCAGCTTTGCCCAGACAGGGACCTCCGGCGAGCAGTACTTC.

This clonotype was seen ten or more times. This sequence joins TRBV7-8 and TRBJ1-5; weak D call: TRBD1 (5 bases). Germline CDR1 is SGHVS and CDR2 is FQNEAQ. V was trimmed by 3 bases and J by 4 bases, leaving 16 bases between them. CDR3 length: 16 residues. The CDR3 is CASSFRPVTANQPQHF. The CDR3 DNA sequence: TGTGCCAGCAGCTTTCGTCCGGTGACAGCTAATCAGCCCCAGCATTTT.

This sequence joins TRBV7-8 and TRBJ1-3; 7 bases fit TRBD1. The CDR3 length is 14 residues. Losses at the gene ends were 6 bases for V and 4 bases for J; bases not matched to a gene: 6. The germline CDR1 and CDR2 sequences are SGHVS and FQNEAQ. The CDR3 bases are TGTGCCAGCAGGTCTGGGACAGTCGGAAACACCATATATTTT. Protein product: CASRSGTVGNTIYF.

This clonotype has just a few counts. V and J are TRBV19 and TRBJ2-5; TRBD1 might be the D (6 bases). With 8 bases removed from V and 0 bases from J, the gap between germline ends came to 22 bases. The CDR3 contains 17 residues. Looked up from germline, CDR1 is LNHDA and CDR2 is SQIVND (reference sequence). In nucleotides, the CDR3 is TGTGCCAGTTCCCCCGCCCGGACAGCGCCGTACCAAGAGACCCAGTACTTC. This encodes CASSPARTAPYQETQYF.

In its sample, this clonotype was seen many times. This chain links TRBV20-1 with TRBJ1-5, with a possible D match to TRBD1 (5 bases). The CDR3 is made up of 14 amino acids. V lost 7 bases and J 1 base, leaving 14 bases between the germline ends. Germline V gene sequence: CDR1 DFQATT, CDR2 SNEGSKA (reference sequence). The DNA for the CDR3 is TGCAGTGTTGCCTTAGGGACCAGCAATCAGCCCCAGCATTTT. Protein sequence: CSVALGTSNQPQHF.

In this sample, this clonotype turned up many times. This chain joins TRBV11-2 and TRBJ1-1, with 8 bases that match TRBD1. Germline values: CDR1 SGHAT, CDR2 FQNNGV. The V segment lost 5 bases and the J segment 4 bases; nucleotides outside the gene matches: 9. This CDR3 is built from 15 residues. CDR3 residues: CASSAGGIGGTEAFF. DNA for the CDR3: TGTGCCAGCAGCGCAGGGGGCATAGGTGGCACTGAAGCTTTCTTT.

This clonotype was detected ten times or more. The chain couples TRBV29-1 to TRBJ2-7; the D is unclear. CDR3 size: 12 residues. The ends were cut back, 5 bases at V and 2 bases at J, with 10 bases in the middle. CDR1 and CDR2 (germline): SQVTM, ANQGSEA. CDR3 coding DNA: TGCAGCGTTATGCAGGCTGCCTACGAGCAGTACTTC. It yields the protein CSVMQAAYEQYF.